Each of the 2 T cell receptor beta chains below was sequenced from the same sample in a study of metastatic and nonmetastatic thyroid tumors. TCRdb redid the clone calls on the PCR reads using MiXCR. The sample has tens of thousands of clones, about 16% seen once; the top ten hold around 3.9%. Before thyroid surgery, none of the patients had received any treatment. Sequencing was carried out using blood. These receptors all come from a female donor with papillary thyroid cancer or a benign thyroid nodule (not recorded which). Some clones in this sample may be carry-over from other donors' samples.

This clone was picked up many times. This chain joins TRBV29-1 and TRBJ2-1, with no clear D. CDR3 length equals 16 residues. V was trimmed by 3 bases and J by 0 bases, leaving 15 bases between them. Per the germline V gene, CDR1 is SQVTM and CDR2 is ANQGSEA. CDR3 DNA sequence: TGCAGCGTTGAGAGCTCCCAGCGAACCTCCTACAATGAGCAGTTCTTC. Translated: CSVESSQRTSYNEQFF.

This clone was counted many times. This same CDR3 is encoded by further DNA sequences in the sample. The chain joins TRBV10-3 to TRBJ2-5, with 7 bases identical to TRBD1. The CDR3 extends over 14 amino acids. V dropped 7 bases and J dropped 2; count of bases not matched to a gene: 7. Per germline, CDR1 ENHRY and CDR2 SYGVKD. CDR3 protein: CAIKRTGDQETQYF. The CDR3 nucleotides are TGTGCCATCAAACGAACAGGGGATCAAGAGACCCAGTACTTC.